The 7 T cell receptor beta chains presented below share a single source sample, sequenced in a study of molecular identifiers for immune sequencing clone quantification. MiXCR, applied by TCRdb to the PCR reads, yields one record per CDR3 protein. The table includes about 630,000 distinct CDR3 sequences, 25% detected once. Sequencing was performed on naive CD8+ T cells from blood, with Jurkat cell RNA spiked in. Subset specified: FACS-sorted CD8+CD4-CCR7+CD45RA+ naive T cells. The receptors derive from a human donor in good health. Some libraries in this study had Jurkat cell RNA spiked in.

This clonotype occurred many times. The chain uses TRBV9 and TRBJ2-2; 9 bases are a match to TRBD1. V shed 4 bases, J shed 7 bases, and the junction held 11 bases outside the gene matches. From germline, CDR1 is SGDLS and CDR2 YYNGEE. CDR3 length: 16 residues. The CDR3, as DNA: TGTGCCAGCAGCTCGGACCGGGACAGGGAAAGCGGGGAGCTGTTTTTT. It translates to CASSSDRDRESGELFF.

This clonotype was picked up many times. The gene calls are TRBV9 and TRBJ2-5; a possible D gene is TRBD2 (5 bases). V was clipped by 3 bases and J by 5 bases, with 11 bases between them. The CDR3 length is 13 residues. From germline, CDR1 is SGDLS and CDR2 YYNGEE. The CDR3 region has the DNA TGTGCCAGCAGCGCGACGGGGTACGAGACCCAGTACTTC. Protein: CASSATGYETQYF.

This clonotype has a count of ten or more. The V call is TRBV30, the J call TRBJ1-4; D gene uncertain. Germline values: CDR1 GTSNPN, CDR2 SVGIG (reference sequence). The ends were cut back, 0 bases at V and 6 bases at J, with 5 bases in the middle. The CDR3 extends over 12 amino acids. The chain's CDR3 is CAWSVADEKLFF. In nucleotides, the CDR3 is TGTGCCTGGAGTGTAGCAGATGAAAAACTGTTTTTT. Filled out from reference TRBV30 and TRBJ1-4, the complete variable domain reads SQTIHQWPATLVQPVGSPLSLECTVEGTSNPNLYWYRQAAGRGLQLLFYSVGIGQISSEVPQNLSASRPQDRQFILSSKKLLLSDSGFYLCAWSVADEKLFFGSGTQLSVL.

This clonotype occurred many times. CDR3 in DNA: TGTGCCAGCAGCTTAGCGGTTTGGGGGGGGACTGAAGCTTTCTTT. Its protein is CASSLAVWGGTEAFF. The rearrangement uses TRBV7-2 and TRBJ1-1, with D possibly matching TRBD1 (5 bases). The germline CDR1 and CDR2 sequences are SGHTA and FQGNSA. Trimming shortened V by 0 bases and J by 5 bases, and 13 bases separated the two germline ends. This CDR3 region has 15 residues.

The V call is TRBV7-2, the J call TRBJ2-7, with D possibly being TRBD2 (5 bases). This CDR3 is 15 amino acids long. Germline CDR1 and CDR2: SGHTA and FQGNSA. Trimming stripped 1 base from V and 1 base from J, with 11 bases between. The chain's CDR3 is CASSLELLGSYEQYF. The CDR3 DNA reads as TGTGCCAGCAGCTTAGAGTTACTAGGTTCCTACGAGCAGTACTTC.

Worth noting for this clonotype: This may stem from a read error, because a much larger clone lies one nucleotide away. The CDR3 carries no conserved terminal phenylalanine or tryptophan, so it likely arises from a read error. The chain links TRBV11-2 to TRBJ2-1; D is undetermined. V dropped 7 bases and J dropped 5 bases, with 12 bases sitting between them. CDR3 length: 13 amino acids. Germline CDR1 and CDR2: SGHAT and FQNNGV. CDR3 residues: CASTKGINNEQFL. CDR3 nucleotides: TGTGCCAGCACTAAAGGAATTAACAATGAGCAGTTCCTC.

This clonotype was detected many times. The chain carries TRBV12-3 or TRBV12-4 and TRBJ2-3; 8 nucleotides match TRBD1. V lost 3 bases, J lost 1 base, and 6 bases stayed unmatched. This CDR3 is built from 16 residues. DNA of the CDR3: TGTGCCAGCAGTTTCGACAGGGGACATGGCACAGATACGCAGTATTTT. Protein product: CASSFDRGHGTDTQYF.